A selection of T cell receptor beta chains follows, all from one sample in a study of blood T cell repertoires in COVID-19. Libraries were prepared by immunoSEQ multiplex PCR; TCRdb keeps only in-frame clonotypes and omits some of them. This table holds about 120,000 clones, over 75% found once. Sequencing was done on a sample of peripheral blood. These receptor sequences come from a man between 65 and 85 years old with active or convalescent COVID-19. Both conserved end residues are part of each CDR3. D genes are given only for firm matches. Size values are once, few and many counts, or a class for expanded clones, and some rows have none.

cdr3_aa clone_size j_call v_call d_call
CASSTGQGLAGVAREKLFF . TRBJ1-4 TRBV5-1 TRBD1
CASSYPEVNTEAFF . TRBJ1-1 TRBV6-6 .
CASRRLGAGGPNEQFF . TRBJ2-1 TRBV27 TRBD2
CSPYGGAGTEAFF . TRBJ1-1 TRBV29-1 .
CASIPPLADKGSYNEQFF . TRBJ2-1 TRBV7-9 TRBD2
CASSEALTGANVLTF . TRBJ2-6 TRBV2 .
CASSSPGTGATFSYEQYF . TRBJ2-7 TRBV28 TRBD1
CASSQDWRVSPLHF . TRBJ1-6 TRBV3-1/TRBV3-2 .
CASSLSSPGLSPDTQYF . TRBJ2-3 TRBV5-4 .
CASSEMGLAGTNHEQYF . TRBJ2-7 TRBV2 TRBD2
CASSLAPTGTATGNTIYF . TRBJ1-3 TRBV11-2 TRBD1
CASSLTRLAGGPEEQYF . TRBJ2-7 TRBV7-2 TRBD2
CAWDRGSGQPQHF . TRBJ1-5 TRBV30 TRBD1
CASSLAQGQGSGEQFF . TRBJ2-1 TRBV5-1 TRBD1
CAIRGLVLTDTQYF . TRBJ2-3 TRBV10-3 TRBD2
CASSPRFNTGELFF . TRBJ2-2 TRBV11-2 .
CASSTGSLGSPLHF few TRBJ1-6 TRBV5-4 .
CASSPWAGGLNEKLFF . TRBJ1-4 TRBV18 .
CSVAAGTSILETQYF . TRBJ2-5 TRBV29-1 .
CASSQRSLAGVGETQYF . TRBJ2-5 TRBV18 TRBD2
CASSVDSFYNSPLHF . TRBJ1-6 TRBV5-1 .
CASSPKGYEGPQHF . TRBJ1-5 TRBV18 .
CASSPPTGGTHEQYF . TRBJ2-7 TRBV28 TRBD1
CASSLGDRSATQYF once TRBJ2-5 TRBV27 TRBD1
CASRSTGELQETQYF . TRBJ2-5 TRBV27 TRBD1
CSASQSYEQYF once TRBJ2-7 TRBV20-1 .
CSASDLGSPPSYNEQFF . TRBJ2-1 TRBV20-1 .
CASSASSNTGELFF . TRBJ2-2 TRBV9 .
CASRPAPGQGVADTQYF . TRBJ2-3 TRBV25-1 TRBD1
CASSTPAAGGNTDTQYF . TRBJ2-3 TRBV28 TRBD2
CSVGQGRDYGYTF . TRBJ1-2 TRBV29-1 TRBD1
CASSFTLAGASYNEQFF . TRBJ2-1 TRBV5-1 TRBD2
CASSSGEGGSPLHF few TRBJ1-6 TRBV2 .
CATSREAGRGGTEAFF few TRBJ1-1 TRBV15 .
CASRWGRGGTEAFF . TRBJ1-1 TRBV3-1/TRBV3-2 .
CASSQGTSGRAATDTQYF . TRBJ2-3 TRBV14 TRBD2
CASSERANYGYTF . TRBJ1-2 TRBV2 .
CASSLAGGRVDEQFF . TRBJ2-1 TRBV28 TRBD2
CASRKGRTGDITDTQYF . TRBJ2-3 TRBV10-1 TRBD1
CASSENTGYSEKLFF once TRBJ1-4 TRBV7-9 .
CASSPTLTGMNTEAFF . TRBJ1-1 TRBV3-1/TRBV3-2 TRBD1
CASSPRTANGYTF . TRBJ1-2 TRBV28 .
CASSLGQVISNEQFF once TRBJ2-1 TRBV7-2 .
CASSVGGQPSSGNTIYF . TRBJ1-3 TRBV9 .
CASSSGQGGPQPQHF few TRBJ1-5 TRBV5-1 TRBD1
CASSFGGSDENGEQFF . TRBJ2-1 TRBV7-9 TRBD2